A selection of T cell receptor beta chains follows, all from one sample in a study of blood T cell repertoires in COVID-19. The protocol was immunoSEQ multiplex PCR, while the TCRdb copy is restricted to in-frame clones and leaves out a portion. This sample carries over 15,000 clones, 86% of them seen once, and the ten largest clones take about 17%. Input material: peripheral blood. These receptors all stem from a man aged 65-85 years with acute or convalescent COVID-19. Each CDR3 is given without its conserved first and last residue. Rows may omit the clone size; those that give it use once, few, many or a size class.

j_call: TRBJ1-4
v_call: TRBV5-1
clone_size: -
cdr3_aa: ASSLSADATNEKLF

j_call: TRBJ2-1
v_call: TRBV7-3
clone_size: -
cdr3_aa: ASSSPGTSGRNEQF

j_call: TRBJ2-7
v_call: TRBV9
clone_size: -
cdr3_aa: ASSREGLYEQY

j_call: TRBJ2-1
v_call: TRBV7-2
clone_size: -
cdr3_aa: ASSLALLGLAGGNEQF

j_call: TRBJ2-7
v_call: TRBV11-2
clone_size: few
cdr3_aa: ASSRTGQGNYEQY

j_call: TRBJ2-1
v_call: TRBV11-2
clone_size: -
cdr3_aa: ASSTSGGTYNEQF

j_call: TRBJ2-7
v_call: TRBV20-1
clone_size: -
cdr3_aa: SASLAGDEQY

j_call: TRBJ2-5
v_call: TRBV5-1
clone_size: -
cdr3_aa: ASSFNGARTQETQY

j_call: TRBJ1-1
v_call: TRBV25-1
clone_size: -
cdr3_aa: ASSGYQAAGTEAF

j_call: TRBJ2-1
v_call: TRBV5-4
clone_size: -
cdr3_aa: ASSPDTSGMSNEQF

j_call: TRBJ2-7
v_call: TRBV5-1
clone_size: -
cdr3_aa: ASSSGEGSYEQY

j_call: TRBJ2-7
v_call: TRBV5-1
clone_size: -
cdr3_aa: ASSLWGRGLAGVNEQY

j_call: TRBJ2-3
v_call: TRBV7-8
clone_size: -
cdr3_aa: ASSLAFSGASTDTQY

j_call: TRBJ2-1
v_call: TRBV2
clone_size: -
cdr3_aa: ASSRREANEQF

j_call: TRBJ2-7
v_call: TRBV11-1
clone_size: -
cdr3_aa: ASSPQGYEQY

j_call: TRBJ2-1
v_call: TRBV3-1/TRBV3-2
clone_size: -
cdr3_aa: ASSPRQGALNEQF

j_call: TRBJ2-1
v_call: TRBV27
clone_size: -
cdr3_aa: ASSLGTVNEQF

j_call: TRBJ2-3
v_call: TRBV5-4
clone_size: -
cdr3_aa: ASSLDRGVTDTQY

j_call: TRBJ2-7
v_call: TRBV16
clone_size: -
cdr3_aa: ASTSAGGEQY

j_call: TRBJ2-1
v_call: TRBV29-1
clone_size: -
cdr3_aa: SVDSPNSYNEQF

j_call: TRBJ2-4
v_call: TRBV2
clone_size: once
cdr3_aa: ATNSEEGNIQY

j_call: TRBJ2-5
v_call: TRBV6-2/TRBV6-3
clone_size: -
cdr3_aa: ASSYSPGSRQETQY

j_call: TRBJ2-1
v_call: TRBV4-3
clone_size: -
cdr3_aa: ASSLSSDNEQF

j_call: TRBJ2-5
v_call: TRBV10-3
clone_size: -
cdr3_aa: AIKTSDQETQY

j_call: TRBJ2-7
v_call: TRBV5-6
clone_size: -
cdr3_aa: ASSFEGASYEQY

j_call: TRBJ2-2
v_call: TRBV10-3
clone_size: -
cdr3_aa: AISPGQGRQDGELF

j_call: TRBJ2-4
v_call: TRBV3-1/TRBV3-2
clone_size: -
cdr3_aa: ASSYQSTDAKNIQY

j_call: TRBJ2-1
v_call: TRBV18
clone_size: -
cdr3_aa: ASSPTAGGEYEQF

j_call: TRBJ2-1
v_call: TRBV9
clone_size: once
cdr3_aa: ASVEQVGRIGNEQF

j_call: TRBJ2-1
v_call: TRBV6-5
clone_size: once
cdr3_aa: ASSFTVRHEQF

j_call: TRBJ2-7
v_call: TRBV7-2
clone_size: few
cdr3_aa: ASSQTAYEQY

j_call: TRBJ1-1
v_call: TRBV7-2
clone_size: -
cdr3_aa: ASSYSTGEAAF

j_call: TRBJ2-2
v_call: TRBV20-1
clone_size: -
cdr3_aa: SASSIAGGTGELF

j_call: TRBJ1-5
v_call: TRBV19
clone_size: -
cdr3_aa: ASSKNDGTLTYSNQPQH

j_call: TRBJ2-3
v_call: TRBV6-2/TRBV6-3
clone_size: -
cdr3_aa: ASSYAAGIDTQY

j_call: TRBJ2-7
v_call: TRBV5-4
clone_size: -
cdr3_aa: ASSSSGRSSYEQY

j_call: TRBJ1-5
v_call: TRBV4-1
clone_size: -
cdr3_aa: ASSQVRQVNQPQH

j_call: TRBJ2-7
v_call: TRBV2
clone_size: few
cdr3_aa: ASSPQREVSYEQY

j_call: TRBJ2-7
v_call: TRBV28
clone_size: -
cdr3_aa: ASSPDPSGQLLSYEQY

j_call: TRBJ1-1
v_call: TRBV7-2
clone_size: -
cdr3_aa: ASSLDRNTEAF

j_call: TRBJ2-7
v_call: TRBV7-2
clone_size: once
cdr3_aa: ASSLYAGKLYEQY

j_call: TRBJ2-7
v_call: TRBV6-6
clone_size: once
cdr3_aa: ASSLRLAGGHEQY

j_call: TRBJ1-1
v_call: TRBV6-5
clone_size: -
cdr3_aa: ASSYIRAGGHTEAF

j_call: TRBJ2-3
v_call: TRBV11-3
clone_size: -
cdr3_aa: ASSLAGISTDTQY